This T cell receptor (beta chain) was captured by sequencing in a study of blood T cell repertoires in COVID-19. Trimming left V 0 bases short and J 0 bases short, with 9 bases between. This CDR3 is built from 15 residues. Germline CDR1 reads GTSNPN; CDR2 reads SVGIG (reference sequence). Some clones are missing from TCRdb's copy, which holds only in-frame ones; the method was immunoSEQ multiplex PCR. Seen here are about 150,000 clones, around four fifths observed once, and the top ten hold roughly 6.2%. Residents of under 25 US areas, aged roughly 18 to 95 years, made up the participants. Cohorts were based on clinical histories the participants reported. Two negative PCRs, clearance, or symptom resolution had been documented for recovered Cohort 3 donors.

V is TRBV30 and J is TRBJ2-4; D possibly corresponds to TRBD1 (6 bases). This receptor was taken from a woman in her thirties or forties who had recovered from COVID-19. What was sequenced was PBMCs or T cells enriched from blood (not recorded which). CDR3 nucleotide sequence: TGTGCCTGGAGTGTAGGGGGAACAGCCAAAAACATTCAGTACTTC. It codes for CAWSVGGTAKNIQYF.